Listed here are 3 T cell receptor beta chains from one sample, sequenced in a study of shared clonotypes between healthy human individuals. The data were produced by immunoSEQ multiplex PCR, yet TCRdb's version contains in-frame clones alone and is incomplete. The data show hundreds of thousands of clones, more than 60% seen once. Sequenced input: memory CD4+ T cells sorted from blood. The sample's subset: CD45RA-negative fraction. Every receptor here comes from a man aged 25-45 years in good health.

This clone was picked up one time. A read error may explain this, as a much larger clone is one base away. J is TRBJ2-7 and V is TRBV2, with D perhaps TRBD1 or TRBD2 (10 bases each). The germline gives CDR1 SNHLY, CDR2 FYNNEI. The CDR3 runs to 15 residues. The CDR3 DNA is TGTGCCAGCAGGGCCGGACAGGGGGACGGGACTAGCGACTTTTTC. Its protein is CASRAGQGDGTSDFF.

The V and J genes are TRBV29-1 and TRBJ1-4, with D perhaps matching TRBD1 (5 bases). The length of the CDR3 is 13 residues. V was clipped by 7 bases and J by 8 bases, with 17 bases between them. CDR1 and CDR2 from the germline V gene are SQVTM and ANQGSEA. This CDR3 reads CSAQGFEREKLFF. DNA for the CDR3: TGCAGCGCTCAGGGCTTTGAGAGGGAAAAACTGTTTTTT.

The chain has TRBV29-1 and TRBJ1-5; D unresolved. The CDR3 extends over 13 amino acids. Trimming cost V 4 bases and J 6 bases, with 13 bases left between them. Looked up from germline, CDR1 is SQVTM and CDR2 is ANQGSEA. The CDR3 here is CSVVGEGAQPQHF. The CDR3 DNA follows: TGCAGCGTTGTCGGGGAGGGAGCTCAGCCCCAGCATTTT.